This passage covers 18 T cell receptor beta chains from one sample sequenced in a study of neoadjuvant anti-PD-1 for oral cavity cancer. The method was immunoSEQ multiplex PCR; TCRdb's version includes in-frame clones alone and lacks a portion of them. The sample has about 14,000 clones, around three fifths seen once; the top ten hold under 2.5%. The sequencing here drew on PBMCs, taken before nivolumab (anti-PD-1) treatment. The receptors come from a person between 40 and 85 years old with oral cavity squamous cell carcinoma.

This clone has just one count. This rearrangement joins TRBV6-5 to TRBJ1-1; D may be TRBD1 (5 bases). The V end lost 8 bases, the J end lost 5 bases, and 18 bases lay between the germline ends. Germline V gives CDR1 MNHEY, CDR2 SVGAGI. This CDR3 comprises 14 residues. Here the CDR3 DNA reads TGTGCCAGCCTTCCCGGCGGGGGTTGGACTGAAGCTTTCTTT. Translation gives CASLPGGGWTEAFF.

CDR3: CATQGRPGTEAFF. Here the CDR3 DNA reads TGTGCCACTCAGGGGCGACCTGGGACTGAAGCTTTCTTT. The genes are TRBV6-5 and TRBJ1-1; possibly TRBD1 for D (6 bases). Trimming took 10 bases from V and 5 from J, leaving 17 bases between them. The germline gives CDR1 MNHEY, CDR2 SVGAGI. This CDR3 spans 13 amino acids.

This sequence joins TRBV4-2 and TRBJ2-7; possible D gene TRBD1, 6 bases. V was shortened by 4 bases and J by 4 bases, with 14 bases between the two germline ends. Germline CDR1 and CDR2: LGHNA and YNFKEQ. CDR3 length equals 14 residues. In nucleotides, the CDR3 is TGTGCCAGCAGCCTCCAGGGGACGGGGTACGAGCAGTACTTC. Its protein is CASSLQGTGYEQYF.

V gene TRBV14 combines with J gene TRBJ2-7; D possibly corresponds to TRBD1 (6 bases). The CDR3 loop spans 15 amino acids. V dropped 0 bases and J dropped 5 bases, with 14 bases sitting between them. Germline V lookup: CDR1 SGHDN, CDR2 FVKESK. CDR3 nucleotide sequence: TGTGCCAGCAGCCAAGACCAGGGGAGCGGCCACGAGCAGTACTTC. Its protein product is CASSQDQGSGHEQYF. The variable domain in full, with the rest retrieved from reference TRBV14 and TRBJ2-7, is EAGVTQFPSHSVIEKGQTVTLRCDPISGHDNLYWYRRVMGKEIKFLLHFVKESKQDESGMPNNRFLAERTGGTYSTLKVQPAELEDSGVYFCASSQDQGSGHEQYFGPGTRLTVT.

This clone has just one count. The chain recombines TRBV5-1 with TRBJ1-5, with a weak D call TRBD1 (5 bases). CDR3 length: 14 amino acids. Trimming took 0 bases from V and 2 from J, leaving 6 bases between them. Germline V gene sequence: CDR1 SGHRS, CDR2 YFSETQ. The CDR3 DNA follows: TGCGCCAGCAGCTTGGGCAGGGGCAATCAGCCCCAGCATTTT. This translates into CASSLGRGNQPQHF.

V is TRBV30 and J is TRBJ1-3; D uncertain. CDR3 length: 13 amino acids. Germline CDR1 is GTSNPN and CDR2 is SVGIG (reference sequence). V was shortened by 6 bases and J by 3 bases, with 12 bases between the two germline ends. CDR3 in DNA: TGTGCCTGTACACGGATCTTTGGAAACACCATATATTTT. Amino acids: CACTRIFGNTIYF.

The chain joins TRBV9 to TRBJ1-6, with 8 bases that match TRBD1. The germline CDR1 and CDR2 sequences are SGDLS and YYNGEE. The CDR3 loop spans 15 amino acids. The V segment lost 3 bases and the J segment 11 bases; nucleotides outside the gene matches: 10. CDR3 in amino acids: CASSEDRAWGAPLHF. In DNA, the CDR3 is TGTGCCAGCAGCGAGGACAGGGCCTGGGGTGCACCCCTCCACTTT.

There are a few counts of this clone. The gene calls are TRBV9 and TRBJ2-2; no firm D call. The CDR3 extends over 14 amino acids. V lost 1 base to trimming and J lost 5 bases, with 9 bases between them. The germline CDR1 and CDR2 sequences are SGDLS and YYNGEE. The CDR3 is CASSVMAGTGELFF. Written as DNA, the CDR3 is TGTGCCAGCAGCGTAATGGCAGGAACCGGGGAGCTGTTTTTT.

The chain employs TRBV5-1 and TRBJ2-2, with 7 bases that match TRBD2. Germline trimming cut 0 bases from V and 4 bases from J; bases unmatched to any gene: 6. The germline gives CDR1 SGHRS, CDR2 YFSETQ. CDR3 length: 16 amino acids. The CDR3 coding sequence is TGCGCCAGCAGCTTGGCCTTGGCTAGCGGCACCGGGGAGCTGTTTTTT. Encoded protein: CASSLALASGTGELFF. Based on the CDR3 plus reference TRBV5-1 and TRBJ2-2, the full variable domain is KAGVTQTPRYLIKTRGQQVTLSCSPISGHRSVSWYQQTPGQGLQFLFEYFSETQRNKGNFPGRFSGRQFSNSRSEMNVSTLELGDSALYLCASSLALASGTGELFFGEGSRLTVL.

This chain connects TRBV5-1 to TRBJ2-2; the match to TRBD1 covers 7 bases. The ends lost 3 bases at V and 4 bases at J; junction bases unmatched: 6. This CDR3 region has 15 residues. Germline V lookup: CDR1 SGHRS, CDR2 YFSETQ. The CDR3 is CASSYDRASTGELFF. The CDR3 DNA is TGCGCCAGCAGCTACGACAGGGCCTCCACCGGGGAGCTGTTTTTT.

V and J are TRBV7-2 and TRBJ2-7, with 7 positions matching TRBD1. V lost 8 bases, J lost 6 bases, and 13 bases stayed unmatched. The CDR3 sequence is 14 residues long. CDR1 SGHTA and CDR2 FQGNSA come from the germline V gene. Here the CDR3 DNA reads TGTGCCAGCCGCCTGACTGACAGGGCTGGCGAGCAGTACTTC. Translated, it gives CASRLTDRAGEQYF.

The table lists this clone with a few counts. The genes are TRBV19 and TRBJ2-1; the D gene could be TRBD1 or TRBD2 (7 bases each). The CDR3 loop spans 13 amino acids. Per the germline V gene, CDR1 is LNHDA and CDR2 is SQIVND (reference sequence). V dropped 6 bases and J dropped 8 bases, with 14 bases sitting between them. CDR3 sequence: CASSDREGYEQFF. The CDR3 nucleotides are TGTGCCAGTAGCGACAGGGAGGGCTATGAGCAGTTCTTC. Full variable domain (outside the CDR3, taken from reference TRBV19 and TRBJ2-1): DGGITQSPKYLFRKEGQNVTLSCEQNLNHDAMYWYRQDPGQGLRLIYYSQIVNDFQKGDIAEGYSVSREKKESFPLTVTSAQKNPTAFYLCASSDREGYEQFFGPGTRLTVL.

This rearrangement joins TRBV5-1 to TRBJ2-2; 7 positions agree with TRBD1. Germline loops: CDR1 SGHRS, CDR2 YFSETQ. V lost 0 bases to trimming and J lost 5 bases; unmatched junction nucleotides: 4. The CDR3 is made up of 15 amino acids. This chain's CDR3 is CASSLGTGFTGELFF. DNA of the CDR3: TGCGCCAGCAGCTTGGGGACAGGCTTTACCGGGGAGCTGTTTTTT.

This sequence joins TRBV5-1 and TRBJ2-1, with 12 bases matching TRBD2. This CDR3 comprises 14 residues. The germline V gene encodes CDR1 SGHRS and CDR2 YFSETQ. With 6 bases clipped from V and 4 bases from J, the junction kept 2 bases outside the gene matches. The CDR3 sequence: CASNLAGGYNEQFF. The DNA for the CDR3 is TGCGCCAGCAACCTAGCGGGAGGGTACAATGAGCAGTTCTTC.

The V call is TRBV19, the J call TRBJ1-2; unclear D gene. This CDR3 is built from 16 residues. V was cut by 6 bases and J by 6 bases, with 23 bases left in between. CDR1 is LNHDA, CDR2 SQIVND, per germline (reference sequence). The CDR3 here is CASSTLEGLTLDGYTF. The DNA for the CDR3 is TGTGCCAGTAGCACCCTGGAGGGCCTAACACTCGATGGCTACACCTTC.

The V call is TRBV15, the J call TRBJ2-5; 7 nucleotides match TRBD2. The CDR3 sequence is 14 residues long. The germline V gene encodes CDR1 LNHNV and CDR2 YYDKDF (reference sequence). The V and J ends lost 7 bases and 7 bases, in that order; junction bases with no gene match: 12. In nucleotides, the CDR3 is TGTGCCACCAACTCACCCGGGTGGGGGGGGACCCAGTACTTC. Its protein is CATNSPGWGGTQYF.

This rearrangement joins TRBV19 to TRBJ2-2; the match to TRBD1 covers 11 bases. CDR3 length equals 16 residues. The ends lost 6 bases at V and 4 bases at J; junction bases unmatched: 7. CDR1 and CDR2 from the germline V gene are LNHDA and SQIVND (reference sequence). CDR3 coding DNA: TGTGCCAGTAGGGGACAGGGGGTCATCCCCACCGGGGAGCTGTTTTTT. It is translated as CASRGQGVIPTGELFF.

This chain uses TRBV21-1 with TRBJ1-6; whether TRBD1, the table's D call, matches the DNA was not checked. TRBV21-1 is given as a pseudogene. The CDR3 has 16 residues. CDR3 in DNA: TGTGCCAGCGGACAGGGAAAGGGCTCCTATAATTCACCCCTCCACTTT. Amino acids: CASGQGKGSYNSPLHF.